This T cell receptor (beta chain) was retrieved from a study of tumor-infiltrating T cells and Merkel cell polyomavirus (TCRdb year 2017). Background for the entire study: In Merkel cell carcinoma patients, the study examined CD8+ T cells specific for the Merkel cell polyomavirus KLL epitope. Patients presented at varying disease stages and were followed for a median of approximately three years, with a range of 1. Patient treatments varied, were not standardized, and included chemotherapy, radiation and immunotherapies. TRB sequencing covered KLL-tetramer-sorted cells from blood or tumor-infiltrating lymphocytes in fewer than 15 samples, plus 12 matched whole-tumor samples. Most whole-tumor samples were approximately 25-micron curls cut from formalin-fixed, paraffin-embedded tissue blocks. In the whole study, one tumor sample was a frozen nodal tumor digest, and another tumor sample was a flash-frozen core biopsy of a metastasis.

Study-level results and caveats: Only a single viral epitope was studied, so T cells against other Merkel cell polyomavirus epitopes were not captured. A significant MCC-specific survival advantage (P = 0.0051) was associated with tumors having more unique KLL-specific clonotypes (about 5-108 vs 0-3). The small sample size of the study (n ≈ 12 patients) is a limitation. KLL-specific TRB repertoires were diverse and mostly private, with just one public clonotype, shared by two patients, among about 390 unique sequences. Significantly improved MCC-specific survival was associated with a higher fraction of KLL-specific T cells within tumors (1.9-18% versus roughly 0-0.14%).

Library method: the immunoSEQ multiplex PCR assay. Adaptive Biotechnologies (Seattle, WA) carried out genomic DNA extraction, TRB sequencing and normalization. Per the authors' processing: To compute clonality, the Shannon entropy of productive TRB sequences was normalized by log2 of unique productive sequences and then subtracted from one. To identify KLL-specific clonotypes in tumors, TCRbeta CDR3 amino acid sequences were matched against the sequences from the tetramer-sorted sample of each patient. The table was pulled from immuneACCESS by TCRdb, which kept in-frame rearrangements only. Such tables lose some clones; where checked, under half of the loss comes from unresolved V genes, and the rest has no known cause. From that table come the V and J calls and clone size; the DNA was used to work out D and trimming. This sample comprises 25,000 or so clones, 70% to 90% of them detected only once. The ten most abundant clones make up roughly 2.6% of the sample.

CDR1 and CDR2, per the germline V gene, are SGHTA and FQGNSA. Relative to germline, V is missing 0 bases and J is missing 8 bases, with 6 bases of the junction outside any gene match. The CDR3, from cysteine to phenylalanine, totals 15 residues. Only CDR3 DNA remains: 45 bases, in frame from the first base. This clone was observed a few times. The clone's antigen remains unknown. Within one base of it there is no much larger clone, and no base qualities were kept. By immunohistochemistry, the tumors of all patients showed robust positive staining for Merkel cell polyomavirus Large T antigen. Some twelve Merkel cell carcinoma patients with robust KLL-tetramer+ populations, above 0.04% of CD8+ T cells, in blood and/or cultured TIL were included. All patients were identified as Caucasian, and a median age of roughly 65 years (range roughly 45 to 80 years) was recorded. Lymph node tumors were analyzed for patients with unknown primaries who presented with nodal disease, or when there was not enough primary tissue.

The specimen was lymph node tissue. The rearrangement joined TRBV7-2 to TRBJ2-5; the central 10 bases match TRBD2. This clonotype originated in a man between 50 and 59 years old with Merkel cell carcinoma. The sequence in DNA is TGTGCCAGCAGCTTAGCGCCTAGCGGGAGTGGAACCCAGTACTTC. Its protein product is CASSLAPSGSGTQYF.